The sequence of this TCR beta chain was determined in a study of cytotoxic CD8 clonotypes in ibrutinib-treated CLL. Looking at the study overall: A median 12 months of treatment, range 6 to 36, preceded the collection of response samples.

T cells were sequenced at a targeted depth of 1 in 200,000 to 1 in 1 million. The protocol was immunoSEQ multiplex PCR, while the TCRdb copy is restricted to in-frame clones and leaves out a portion. The data show approximately 210,000 clones, over 60% seen once. CDR1 and CDR2 from the germline V gene are SEHNR and FQNEAQ (reference sequence). This CDR3 has 17 amino acids. V lost 1 base and J lost 3, with 15 bases in between. PBMCs were cryopreserved, and 1.5 to 2.5 micrograms of genomic DNA from them went into TCR beta libraries. This clone was seen only a few times. The sequence was collected from a human donor with chronic lymphocytic leukemia. The chain joins TRBV7-9 to TRBJ1-4; D unclear. This material consisted of PBMCs, taken after 24 months of ibrutinib treatment. The CDR3 here is CASSLVAGKGANEKLFF. Here the CDR3 DNA reads TGTGCCAGCAGCTTAGTAGCGGGAAAGGGTGCTAATGAAAAACTGTTTTTT.